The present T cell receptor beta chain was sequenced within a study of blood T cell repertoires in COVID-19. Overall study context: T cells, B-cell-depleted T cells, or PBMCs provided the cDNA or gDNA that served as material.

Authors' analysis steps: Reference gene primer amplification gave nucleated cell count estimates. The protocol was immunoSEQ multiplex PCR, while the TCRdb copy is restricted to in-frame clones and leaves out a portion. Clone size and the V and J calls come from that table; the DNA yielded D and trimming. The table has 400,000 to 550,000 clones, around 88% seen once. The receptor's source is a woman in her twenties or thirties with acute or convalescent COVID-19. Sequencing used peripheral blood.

Written as DNA, the CDR3 is TGTGCCAGCAGCGTAGGACGGACAGGGGGCCTCGGTGAAAAACTGTTTTTT. This codes for CASSVGRTGGLGEKLFF. V is TRBV9 and J is TRBJ1-4; 11 bases are shared with TRBD1. Germline lookup yields CDR1 SGDLS and CDR2 YYNGEE. The V segment lost 0 bases and the J segment 7 bases; nucleotides outside the gene matches: 8. The CDR3 is 17 residues long.